This T cell receptor (beta chain) was obtained from a study of blood T cell repertoires in COVID-19. Study at large: Samples of COVID-19 (acute and convalescent) were obtained from the United States, Italy and Spain. The cDNA or gDNA used as material had been derived from T cells, B-cell-depleted T cells, or PBMCs.

The CDR3 contains 14 residues. Germline V lookup: CDR1 SGDLS, CDR2 YYNGEE. V was cut by 3 bases and J by 1 base, with 11 bases left in between. Original data processing: Counts of nucleated cells, estimated from reference gene primer amplification, were obtained. The assay was immunoSEQ multiplex PCR, and TCRdb's table has in-frame clones only and misses some. V, J and clone size derive from that table, while D and trimming were established from the DNA sequence. The data contain roughly 280,000 clones, roughly nine tenths of them singletons. The specimen was peripheral blood. The V call is TRBV9, the J call TRBJ2-7, with D hard to call. The receptor's source is a woman between 45 and 65 years old who had recovered from COVID-19. CDR3 coding DNA: TGTGCCAGCAGCGCCATGGGCTCTTCCTACGAGCAGTACTTC. Translated, it gives CASSAMGSSYEQYF.